Presented here are 31 T cell receptor beta chains from one specimen sequenced in a study of beta chain features in type 1 diabetes. Study results and limitations: Significant though moderate, a shortening of TCRB CDR3s appeared in all four CD4+ subsets of Type 1 diabetes patients.

TCRB transcripts that were expressed got sequenced, as all of the isolated RNA had been reverse transcribed. Sequencing used immunoSEQ multiplex PCR; TCRdb keeps in-frame clones, though not all of them. This sample has 600,000 to 750,000 clones, with 12% found just once. No antigen is known for these receptors. The specimen was naive CD4+ T cells from blood. Receptors originate from a man aged 30 to 45 with type 1 diabetes.

This clone was recorded a few times. J is TRBJ2-7 and V is TRBV7-2; D is uncertain. From germline, CDR1 is SGHTA and CDR2 FQGNSA. The CDR3 sequence is 14 residues long. The ends were cut back, 10 bases at V and 5 bases at J, with 21 bases in the middle. For the CDR3, the DNA is TGTGCCATCTCCCTGACCCAACCGGCGAACGAGCAGTACTTC. Residues: CAISLTQPANEQYF. Based on the CDR3 plus reference TRBV7-2 and TRBJ2-7, the full variable domain is GAGVSQSPSNKVTEKGKDVELRCDPISGHTALYWYRQSLGQGLEFLIYFQGNSAPDKSGLPSDRFSAERTGGSVSTLTIQRTQQEDSAVYLCAISLTQPANEQYFGPGTRLTVT.

The CDR3 DNA reads TGTGCCAGTAGTACAACAGAGTGGGGCAATCAGCCCCAGCATTTT. Translated, it gives CASSTTEWGNQPQHF. V is TRBV19 and J is TRBJ1-5; D remains unclear. The CDR3 is 15 residues long. V gave up 4 bases and J gave up 2 bases, with 12 bases separating them. Germline V gene data show CDR1 as LNHDA and CDR2 as SQIVND (reference sequence).

This clone has just a few counts. The chain links TRBV11-2 to TRBJ1-4; no reliable D call. The V gene lost 6 bases and the J gene lost 5 bases, with 13 bases spanning the gap. CDR1 SGHAT and CDR2 FQNNGV come from the germline V gene. The CDR3 is 14 residues long. CDR3 in DNA: TGTGCCAGCAGACCCAGATTGGGGAATGAAAAACTGTTTTTT. Translating gives CASRPRLGNEKLFF.

The chain combines TRBV4-3 with TRBJ2-3; TRBD2 matches 7 bases. V shed 1 base and J 7 bases; nucleotides not matched to a gene: 8. Germline CDR1 LGHNA, CDR2 YSLEER. This CDR3 spans 15 amino acids. The CDR3 loop reads CASSQAAGDINTQYF. As DNA, the CDR3 is TGCGCCAGCAGCCAAGCCGCGGGGGATATAAATACGCAGTATTTT.

This sequence joins TRBV10-3 and TRBJ2-1; 7 bases are shared with TRBD1. The CDR3 covers 14 residues. V lost 2 bases, J lost 4 bases, and 2 bases stayed unmatched. In germline, CDR1 is ENHRY, CDR2 SYGVKD. The CDR3 protein is CAISELGQYNEQFF. CDR3 nucleotide sequence: TGTGCCATCAGTGAGCTGGGACAGTACAATGAGCAGTTCTTC.

The chain couples TRBV5-4 to TRBJ2-7, with 8 bases fitting TRBD1. CDR3 size: 15 residues. From germline, CDR1 is SGHNT and CDR2 YYREEE (reference sequence). Trimming took 4 bases from V and 3 from J; bases not matched to a gene: 9. CDR3 sequence: CASSPSGQVDYEQYF. The CDR3 nucleotides are TGTGCCAGCAGCCCCTCGGGACAGGTTGACTACGAGCAGTACTTC.

V is TRBV5-1 and J is TRBJ1-5; no definite D call. The CDR3 is made up of 15 amino acids. The V end lost 4 bases, the J end lost 7 bases, and 18 bases lay between the germline ends. Germline assignment: CDR1 SGHRS and CDR2 YFSETQ. CDR3 in amino acids: CASSPAEGVGQPQHF. DNA for the CDR3: TGCGCCAGCAGCCCCGCGGAAGGAGTAGGACAGCCCCAGCATTTT.

This clone has just a few counts. The rearrangement uses TRBV4-2 and TRBJ2-6; D unclear. Trimming took off 1 base at V and 2 bases at J, with 9 bases between the two ends. The CDR3 totals 16 residues. Germline-derived CDR1 and CDR2 are LGHNA and YNFKEQ. CDR3 sequence: CASSQGRVAGANVLTF. Written as DNA, the CDR3 is TGTGCCAGCAGCCAAGGGCGCGTTGCTGGGGCCAACGTCCTGACTTTC.

This clone was detected a few times. The CDR3, as DNA: TGTGCCATCAGTGAAGTCCCGGGACAGGGCGAGCAGTACTTC. Amino acids: CAISEVPGQGEQYF. V usage is TRBV10-3 and J usage is TRBJ2-7, with TRBD1 matching 9 bases. CDR1 is ENHRY, CDR2 SYGVKD, per germline. The CDR3 runs 14 residues. Trimming at V came to 3 bases and at J to 6 bases, leaving 6 bases not matched to a gene.

This chain connects TRBV28 to TRBJ2-7; the D is unclear. This CDR3 spans 11 amino acids. V was shortened by 6 bases and J by 6 bases, with 9 bases between the two germline ends. The V gene's germline CDR1 is MDHEN and CDR2 SYDVKM. The CDR3 nucleotides read TGTGCCAGCAGCTCTAGGTCCGAGCAGTACTTC. Translated: CASSSRSEQYF.

This rearrangement joins TRBV7-9 to TRBJ2-3, with a tentative D call TRBD2 (5 bases). Germline CDR1 is SEHNR and CDR2 is FQNEAQ (reference sequence). Trimming removed 8 bases at V and 5 bases at J, with 14 bases between. The CDR3 extends over 13 amino acids. The CDR3 region is CASLPGSEDTQYF. The CDR3 coding sequence is TGTGCCAGCCTCCCGGGGTCAGAAGATACGCAGTATTTT.

The chain carries TRBV2 and TRBJ2-2; 8 bases agree with TRBD1. The germline V gene encodes CDR1 SNHLY and CDR2 FYNNEI. The CDR3 extends over 14 amino acids. The junction had 2 bases not matched to a gene; V was cut back by 7 bases and J by 1 base. The CDR3, as DNA: TGTGCCAGCAAGGGACAGGTGAACACCGGGGAGCTGTTTTTT. It encodes CASKGQVNTGELFF.

This rearrangement joins TRBV11-2 to TRBJ2-3, with D perhaps TRBD1 or TRBD2 (5 bases each). V lost 4 bases to trimming and J lost 2 bases, with 10 bases between them. The germline V gene encodes CDR1 SGHAT and CDR2 FQNNGV. This CDR3 has 14 residues. The CDR3 DNA reads TGTGCCAGCAGCTACGGGACGGCCACAGATACGCAGTATTTT. Encoded protein: CASSYGTATDTQYF. The full variable domain, its missing parts supplied by reference TRBV11-2 and TRBJ2-3, is EAGVAQSPRYKIIEKRQSVAFWCNPISGHATLYWYQQILGQGPKLLIQFQNNGVVDDSQLPKDRFSAERLKGVDSTLKIQPAKLEDSAVYLCASSYGTATDTQYFGPGTRLTVL.

The sample holds a few counts of this clone. V is TRBV7-2 and J is TRBJ1-2; D gene unclear. The CDR3 runs 13 residues. The V end was cut by 0 bases, the J end by 6 bases, with 8 bases between. Germline lookup yields CDR1 SGHTA and CDR2 FQGNSA. CDR3 in DNA: TGTGCCAGCAGCTTAGCAGGTTTCCATGGCTACACCTTC. It translates to CASSLAGFHGYTF.

This clone was observed a handful of times. The V gene is TRBV7-9, the J gene TRBJ2-5; no reliable D call. V shed 3 bases and J shed 5 bases, with 13 bases lying between them. The length of the CDR3 is 14 residues. Per the germline V gene, CDR1 is SEHNR and CDR2 is FQNEAQ (reference sequence). CDR3 nucleotide sequence: TGTGCCAGCAGCTTCGTGCCCAGTATGGAGACCCAGTACTTC. Its protein product is CASSFVPSMETQYF.

The chain carries TRBV6-1 and TRBJ2-3; TRBD1 matches at 7 bases. The V gene's germline CDR1 is MNHNS and CDR2 SASEGT. The V gene end was trimmed by 6 bases and the J gene end by 3 bases; junction bases not matched to a gene: 3. The CDR3 extends over 13 amino acids. Written as DNA, the CDR3 is TGTGCCAGCAGACCACAGGGGACAGATACGCAGTATTTT. Encoded protein: CASRPQGTDTQYF.

There are a few counts of this clone. The CDR3 protein is CASSQDTRANQPQHF. CDR3 bases: TGCGCCAGCAGCCAAGATACCCGGGCAAATCAGCCCCAGCATTTT. The J gene is TRBJ1-5, the V gene TRBV4-3; D ambiguous. V was pared by 0 bases and J by 4 bases, with 10 bases between. Germline V gene data show CDR1 as LGHNA and CDR2 as YSLEER. The CDR3 totals 15 residues.

This CDR3 is CASSARDREAFF. In DNA, the CDR3 is TGCGCCAGCAGCGCTCGGGACAGGGAAGCTTTCTTT. This rearrangement joins TRBV4-1 to TRBJ1-1; the match to TRBD1 covers 8 bases. The length of the CDR3 is 12 residues. Trimming at V came to 5 bases and at J to 8 bases, leaving 4 bases not matched to a gene. Germline loops: CDR1 MGHRA, CDR2 YSYEKL.

This chain links TRBV7-2 with TRBJ2-5; TRBD2 is a possible D gene (6 bases). With 4 bases removed from V and 5 bases from J, the gap between germline ends came to 14 bases. Germline loops: CDR1 SGHTA, CDR2 FQGNSA. CDR3 length equals 14 residues. CDR3 DNA: TGTGCCAGCAGCTGGCGGAGGGCGGGGGAGACCCAGTACTTC. Protein sequence: CASSWRRAGETQYF.

V gene TRBV30 combines with J gene TRBJ2-3; D remains ambiguous. Trimming pared 5 bases from V and 1 base from J, leaving 13 bases between. Germline-derived CDR1 and CDR2 are GTSNPN and SVGIG (reference sequence). There are 14 residues in the CDR3. The CDR3 DNA sequence: TGTGCCTGGGGTCCGAAGTTGGGCACAGATACGCAGTATTTT. This gives the protein CAWGPKLGTDTQYF.

The chain joins TRBV7-2 to TRBJ1-5; D gene uncertain. CDR1 and CDR2 (germline): SGHTA, FQGNSA. V dropped 1 base and J dropped 0 bases, with 10 bases sitting between them. The CDR3 is made up of 16 amino acids. CDR3 region: CASSLVGSNSNQPQHF. The CDR3 DNA reads TGTGCCAGCAGCTTAGTAGGCAGTAATAGCAATCAGCCCCAGCATTTT.

The V call is TRBV6-5, the J call TRBJ1-6; D uncertain. CDR1 MNHEY and CDR2 SVGAGI come from the germline V gene. V was shortened by 0 bases and J by 8 bases, with 5 bases between the two germline ends. This CDR3 contains 13 residues. The CDR3 protein is CASSYSEDSPLHF. CDR3 DNA sequence: TGTGCCAGCAGTTACTCGGAAGATTCACCCCTCCACTTT.

Only a few counts were recorded for this clone. The gene calls are TRBV6-5 and TRBJ1-1; TRBD1 is a possible D gene (6 bases). This CDR3 comprises 14 residues. Per the germline V gene, CDR1 is MNHEY and CDR2 is SVGAGI. Trimming took 2 bases from V and 5 from J, leaving 12 bases between them. The CDR3: CASSYERGGTEAFF. The DNA for the CDR3 is TGTGCCAGCAGTTACGAGAGGGGGGGAACTGAAGCTTTCTTT.

The V gene is TRBV19, the J gene TRBJ2-3; TRBD2 matches 9 bases. The CDR3 runs 17 residues. Trimming removed 0 bases from V and 5 bases from J; junction bases left unmatched: 9. Per the germline V gene, CDR1 is LNHDA and CDR2 is SQIVND (reference sequence). DNA for the CDR3: TGTGCCAGTAGTATAGAGGCTAGCGGGGATATGAGAGATACGCAGTATTTT. This sequence encodes CASSIEASGDMRDTQYF.

This clone was found a few times. The V gene is TRBV7-8, the J gene TRBJ1-2; D perhaps matches TRBD1 (5 bases). This CDR3 region has 15 residues. CDR1 and CDR2 from the germline V gene are SGHVS and FQNEAQ. The ends were cut back, 1 base at V and 8 bases at J, with 17 bases in the middle. The CDR3 loop reads CASSLDGGVYEGYTF. CDR3 in DNA: TGTGCCAGCAGCTTAGACGGAGGGGTCTATGAGGGCTACACCTTC.

V usage is TRBV29-1 and J usage is TRBJ2-5; TRBD2 matches at 10 bases. The CDR3 consists of 13 residues. Germline V lookup: CDR1 SQVTM, CDR2 ANQGSEA. The CDR3 DNA reads as TGCAGAGTAGCTAGCGGGGGTGGGGAGACCCAGTACTTC. It yields the protein CRVASGGGETQYF.

There are a few counts of this clone. The rearrangement links TRBV25-1 to TRBJ2-1; 14 bases line up with TRBD2. CDR1 MGHDK and CDR2 SYGVNS come from the germline V gene. CDR3 length: 18 residues. The V and J ends lost 0 bases and 8 bases, in that order; junction bases with no gene match: 9. CDR3 region: CASSEYRGLAGELHEQFF. The CDR3 coding sequence is TGTGCCAGCAGTGAATATAGGGGACTAGCGGGGGAGTTACATGAGCAGTTCTTC.

This clone was counted a few times. The chain uses TRBV29-1 and TRBJ1-3; the D is unclear. The germline gives CDR1 SQVTM, CDR2 ANQGSEA. V shed 0 bases and J shed 3 bases, with 15 bases lying between them. The CDR3 spans 16 residues. The CDR3 is CSVEDRKRSGGNTIYF. The CDR3 coding sequence is TGCAGCGTTGAAGATAGAAAGAGGTCCGGTGGAAACACCATATATTTT.

This clone was counted only a few times. The V call is TRBV29-1, the J call TRBJ2-2, with TRBD2 matching over 7 bases. The germline CDR1 and CDR2 sequences are SQVTM and ANQGSEA. V shed 5 bases and J 0 bases; nucleotides not matched to a gene: 6. The CDR3 is made up of 15 amino acids. CDR3 residues: CSVPRAGSNTGELFF. The CDR3 DNA is TGCAGCGTTCCACGAGCGGGGTCGAACACCGGGGAGCTGTTTTTT.

The rearrangement links TRBV4-2 to TRBJ1-2; D gene unclear. Trimming left V 0 bases short and J 1 base short, with 3 bases between. The CDR3 is 13 residues long. Germline CDR1 reads LGHNA; CDR2 reads YNFKEQ. CDR3 sequence: CASSQDRNYGYTF. The CDR3 DNA follows: TGTGCCAGCAGCCAAGATCGTAACTATGGCTACACCTTC.

This clone was observed a few times. The V call is TRBV2, the J call TRBJ1-1, with D tentatively TRBD1 (5 bases). Trimming removed 3 bases from V and 1 base from J, with 12 bases in between. The CDR3 is 15 amino acids. Germline assignment: CDR1 SNHLY and CDR2 FYNNEI. The CDR3 sequence: CASSERGGWNTEAFF. The CDR3 coding sequence is TGTGCCAGCAGTGAGCGGGGCGGTTGGAACACTGAAGCTTTCTTT.